This T cell receptor (beta chain) was recovered during a study of blood T cell repertoires in COVID-19. The germline V gene has CDR1 MNHEY and CDR2 SVGAGI. The CDR3 covers 14 residues. V lost 2 bases to trimming and J lost 0 bases, with 8 bases between them. Here immunoSEQ multiplex PCR was the method, and the copy in TCRdb shows in-frame clones only, minus some. The table has tens of thousands of clones, around 91% seen once. Sequencing was carried out using peripheral blood. V gene TRBV6-5 combines with J gene TRBJ2-7; D possibly corresponds to TRBD2 (5 bases). The sequence derives from a human donor in a cohort sampled during active COVID-19. As DNA, the CDR3 is TGTGCCAGCAGTTACGAGGGTTACTCCTACGAGCAGTACTTC. It is translated as CASSYEGYSYEQYF.